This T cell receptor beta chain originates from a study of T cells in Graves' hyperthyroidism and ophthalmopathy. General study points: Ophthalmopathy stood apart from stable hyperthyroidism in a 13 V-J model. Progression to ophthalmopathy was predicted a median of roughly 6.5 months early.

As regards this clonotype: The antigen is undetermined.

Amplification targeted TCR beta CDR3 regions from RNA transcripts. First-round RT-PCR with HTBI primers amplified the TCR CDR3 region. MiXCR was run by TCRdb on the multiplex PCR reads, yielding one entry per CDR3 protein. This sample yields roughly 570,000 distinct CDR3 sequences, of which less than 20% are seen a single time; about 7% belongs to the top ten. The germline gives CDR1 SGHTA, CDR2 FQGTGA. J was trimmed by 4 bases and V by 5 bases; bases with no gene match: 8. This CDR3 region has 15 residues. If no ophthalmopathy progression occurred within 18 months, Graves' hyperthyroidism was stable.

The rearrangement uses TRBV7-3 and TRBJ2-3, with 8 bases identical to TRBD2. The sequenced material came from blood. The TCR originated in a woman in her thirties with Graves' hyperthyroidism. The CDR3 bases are TGTGCCAGCAGCCACTCCGGGAGGGCCCCAGATACGCAGTATTTT. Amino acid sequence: CASSHSGRAPDTQYF.